The clone carrying this T cell receptor (beta chain) was found many times. Its antigen is as yet unknown. CDR1 SGHTA and CDR2 FQGNSA come from the germline V gene. V was cut by 0 bases and J by 6 bases, with 14 bases left in between. The CDR3 contains 16 residues. These data come from a study of Graves' ophthalmopathy and Graves' hyperthyroidism. Study-level results: Blood samples also showed most expanded thyroid clonotypes exceeding 0.001 frequency.

Additional autoimmune diseases, uncontrolled infections, pregnancy or lactation disqualified patients. Orbital computed tomography, together with clinical symptoms, serum thyroxine, TRAb and thyroid ultrasound, was used for diagnosis. The authors amplified TCR beta CDR3 regions, and they did so from RNA transcripts for repertoire sequencing. RT-PCR was first run with HTBI primers, then multiplex PCR in a second round. TCRdb reprocessed the multiplex PCR reads via MiXCR and lists one record per CDR3 protein. The sample shows hundreds of thousands of distinct CDR3 sequences, about an eighth of them seen only once.

Material: blood. V is TRBV7-2 and J is TRBJ2-2, with D perhaps TRBD2 (5 bases). This receptor was obtained from a woman aged 25 to 39 with Graves' ophthalmopathy. The CDR3 loop is CASSLARPGKSGELFF. CDR3 sequence (DNA): TGTGCCAGCAGCTTAGCCCGCCCGGGGAAATCCGGGGAGCTGTTTTTT.